These T cell receptor beta chains were read from a single sample in a study of cytotoxic CD8 clonotypes in ibrutinib-treated CLL. TCRdb keeps only in-frame clones here, not all; method: immunoSEQ multiplex PCR. The sample contains roughly 160,000 clones, more than 80% of which appear only once. Sample: PBMCs, taken after 24 months of ibrutinib treatment. Receptor source: a human donor with chronic lymphocytic leukemia. CDR3s include the opening cysteine and the closing phenylalanine or tryptophan. D genes are given only for firm matches. Clone size, where shown, is once, few, many, or a class for clones that have expanded.

CDR3 DNA,CDR3 protein,V gene,D gene,clone size,J gene
TGTGCCAGCAGCTTACCGGGAACATGGGAGACCCAGTACTTC,CASSLPGTWETQYF,TRBV5-8,-,-,TRBJ2-5
TGCGCCAGCAGCCAAGATGGGGCAGGCCCACCGGAGCAGTACTTC,CASSQDGAGPPEQYF,TRBV4-3,-,-,TRBJ2-7
TGTGCCAGCAGTTACGGGGAAGGGCCGAACACTGAAGCTTTCTTT,CASSYGEGPNTEAFF,TRBV6-5,-,-,TRBJ1-1
TGTGCCAGCAGCTTAGTATCCTACAATGAGCAGTTCTTC,CASSLVSYNEQFF,TRBV7-9,-,-,TRBJ2-1
TGTGCCAGCAGTGGGCCCCGCGAGTCCGAGCAGTACTTC,CASSGPRESEQYF,TRBV2,-,once,TRBJ2-7
TGTGCCAGCAGCTTAGTTCCAGGGCGTCCTGAAGCTTTCTTT,CASSLVPGRPEAFF,TRBV7-8,-,-,TRBJ1-1
TGTGCCAGCAGTTTTAGGAGGGCTGCGGGCACTGAAGCTTTCTTT,CASSFRRAAGTEAFF,TRBV28,-,once,TRBJ1-1
TGTGCCTGGAGCCCCGGCCTCGGGGATTCACCCCTCCACTTT,CAWSPGLGDSPLHF,TRBV30,-,-,TRBJ1-6
TGTGCCAGCAGCCCGCGGTCTAGCGGGGGTGGCGGGGAGCTGTTTTTT,CASSPRSSGGGGELFF,TRBV7-2,TRBD2,few,TRBJ2-2
TGCGCCAGCAGCTTGTATTCCTACGAGCAGTACTTC,CASSLYSYEQYF,TRBV5-1,-,-,TRBJ2-7
TGTGCCAGCAGCTGGACGGATTCCTCTGGAAACACCATATATTTT,CASSWTDSSGNTIYF,TRBV7-9,-,-,TRBJ1-3
TGTGCCAGCAGTCGGACAGGGGGCGTCTGGGGCACTGAAGCTTTCTTT,CASSRTGGVWGTEAFF,TRBV7-9,TRBD1,-,TRBJ1-1
TGTGCCAGTAGTCTCCGGGATTTTTCTAGCACAGATACGCAGTATTTT,CASSLRDFSSTDTQYF,TRBV19,-,few,TRBJ2-3
TGTGCCAGCAGCCCCGGGACTAGCGGCCAAGAGACCCAGTACTTC,CASSPGTSGQETQYF,TRBV6-6,TRBD2,-,TRBJ2-5
TGTGCCACCAGCAGAGGTCGGGGGGGGAACACAGATACGCAGTATTTT,CATSRGRGGNTDTQYF,TRBV15,TRBD2,once,TRBJ2-3
TGTGCCTGGAGTGTCCTCAGGGGTACAGGCAATGAGCAGTTCTTC,CAWSVLRGTGNEQFF,TRBV30,-,-,TRBJ2-1
TGTGCCAGCTCACCACAGAAAACAGGAACTAACTATGGCTACACCTTC,CASSPQKTGTNYGYTF,TRBV18,-,-,TRBJ1-2
TGCGCCAGCAGCTTGGTTGTGTATGAGCAGTTCTTC,CASSLVVYEQFF,TRBV5-1,-,-,TRBJ2-1
TGTGCCAGCAGCCCCGGAGGGGAGACCCAGTACTTC,CASSPGGETQYF,TRBV9,-,-,TRBJ2-5
TGTGCCAGCAGCGTAGATGTGACAGGGGAGGCTCGGATTGGCTACACCTTC,CASSVDVTGEARIGYTF,TRBV9,TRBD1,once,TRBJ1-2
TGTGCCAGCAGTGACGCGGGGAACACTGAAGCTTTCTTT,CASSDAGNTEAFF,TRBV6-4,-,-,TRBJ1-1
TGTGCCAGCAGCCCCTCAGGGGTCCTTTTCTACGAGCAGTACTTC,CASSPSGVLFYEQYF,TRBV7-3,-,-,TRBJ2-7
TGTGCCAGCAGTGAAGCGGGGACAGGGGGCATCGAGCAGTACTTC,CASSEAGTGGIEQYF,TRBV6-1,TRBD1,-,TRBJ2-7
TGTGCCAGCAGCCACAGAACCGGGACAGGGATTCAGCCCCAGCATTTT,CASSHRTGTGIQPQHF,TRBV5-6,TRBD1,-,TRBJ1-5
TGTGCCAGCAGAGACGGGCAGGGGGCAGGCTATGGCTACACCTTC,CASRDGQGAGYGYTF,TRBV2,TRBD1,-,TRBJ1-2
TGCGCCACCAGTCCCGGGACAGGGATTGCAGGCTACACCTTC,CATSPGTGIAGYTF,TRBV10-1,TRBD1,-,TRBJ1-2
TGTGCCAGTAGTATGTGGAGCGGGAGAGGAGCGTATACGCAGTATTTT,CASSMWSGRGAYTQYF,TRBV19,TRBD2,-,TRBJ2-3
TGTGCCAGCAGCTTATCGTCCCCCAGAAATACGCAGTATTTT,CASSLSSPRNTQYF,TRBV7-3,-,-,TRBJ2-3
TGTGCCAGTAGTACGTCGATACTCGGGAATGAAAAACTGTTTTTT,CASSTSILGNEKLFF,TRBV19,-,-,TRBJ1-4
TGTGCCAGCAGCTCACCAGGACTAGCGGGAGGGCGGGAGCAGTACTTC,CASSSPGLAGGREQYF,TRBV7-2,TRBD2,-,TRBJ2-7
TGTGCCAGCAGCGTAGGGCTAGCGGAAACTTACGAGCAGTACTTC,CASSVGLAETYEQYF,TRBV9,TRBD2,-,TRBJ2-7
TGTGCCAGCAGCCCACCGGGACAGGGATTGGTAGATACGCAGTATTTT,CASSPPGQGLVDTQYF,TRBV28,TRBD1,-,TRBJ2-3
TGTGCCAGCAGTGAACTGGGGGGTTGGGGCAATGAGCAGTTCTTC,CASSELGGWGNEQFF,TRBV25-1,-,-,TRBJ2-1
TGTGCCAGCAGTGACTCTTACCTGGCTTCTACGCAGTATTTT,CASSDSYLASTQYF,TRBV6-4,-,-,TRBJ2-3
TGTGCCAGCAGTTCCAGCAAGACGGGACTAGCTTCTGATGAGCAGTTCTTC,CASSSSKTGLASDEQFF,TRBV27,TRBD2,-,TRBJ2-1
TGTGCCAGCAGCCGGGGGGGAAACAATGAGCAGTTCTTC,CASSRGGNNEQFF,TRBV6-1,TRBD2,-,TRBJ2-1
TGCGCCAGCAGCTTAACCGGAGAGACCCAGTACTTC,CASSLTGETQYF,TRBV5-1,-,-,TRBJ2-5
TGTGCCTGGAGTGCGGGGGTCGGGACCCTAGCCAAAAACATTCAGTACTTC,CAWSAGVGTLAKNIQYF,TRBV30,-,-,TRBJ2-4
TGTGCCAGCAAGATGGGCAAGTCCTACGAGCAGTACTTC,CASKMGKSYEQYF,TRBV6-1,-,-,TRBJ2-7
TGTGCCAGCAGTGAAGAAGGGACAGGGGCCAACGTCCTGACTTTC,CASSEEGTGANVLTF,TRBV2,-,few,TRBJ2-6
TGCGCCAGCAGCTGGACGGGCATCGCCTACGAGCAGTACTTC,CASSWTGIAYEQYF,TRBV5-1,-,few,TRBJ2-7
TGTGCCAGTAGTACCTTTGGTCGAAACACCATATATTTT,CASSTFGRNTIYF,TRBV19,-,few,TRBJ1-3
TGCGCCAGCAGCCCCACAAGAGAGTCCAATAATGAAAAACTGTTTTTT,CASSPTRESNNEKLFF,TRBV4-3,-,-,TRBJ1-4
TGTGCCAGCAGCTCAAAGGGGGAGGCTGAAGCTTTCTTT,CASSSKGEAEAFF,TRBV7-9,-,once,TRBJ1-1
TGTGCCAGCAGCACTAGCACAGATACGCAGTATTTT,CASSTSTDTQYF,TRBV7-2,-,-,TRBJ2-3